A selection of T cell receptor beta chains follows, all from one sample in a study of yellow fever vaccine responses in identical twins. A single record per CDR3 protein comes from TCRdb applying MiXCR to the RT-PCR reads. The sample shows 5,000 or so distinct CDR3 sequences, under 90% of them seen only once. Sequencing used T cells from blood (PBMCs), unsorted or a sorted subset (not recorded which), obtained before or after yellow fever vaccination (not recorded which). These receptors were collected from a young woman who received the yellow fever vaccine. CDR3s include the opening cysteine and the closing phenylalanine or tryptophan. A D gene is named only where the DNA matches it firmly.

j_gene	v_gene	d_gene	CDR3aa	CDR3nt
TRBJ1-2	TRBV28	TRBD1	CASSSDRARGYTF	TGTGCCAGCAGTTCGGACAGGGCCCGTGGCTACACCTTC
TRBJ2-7	TRBV15	NA	CATSRAGYEQYF	TGTGCCACCAGCAGAGCGGGCTACGAGCAGTACTTC
TRBJ2-3	TRBV28	NA	CASLQGSRTDTQYF	TGTGCCAGTCTCCAAGGGTCCCGCACAGATACGCAGTATTTT
TRBJ2-5	TRBV7-9	TRBD2	CASSFGGQETQYF	TGTGCCAGCAGCTTCGGGGGGCAAGAGACCCAGTACTTC
TRBJ2-3	TRBV11-1	NA	CASSLTKSTDTQYF	TGTGCCAGCAGCTTGACGAAAAGCACAGATACGCAGTACTTT
TRBJ1-1	TRBV29-1	NA	CSVHQGPSPSTEAFF	TGCAGCGTTCATCAGGGGCCCTCACCGAGCACTGAAGCTTTCTTT
TRBJ2-1	TRBV20-1	NA	CSARRRESEQFF	TGCAGTGCTAGACGCCGGGAGAGTGAGCAGTTCTTC
TRBJ2-2	TRBV11-2	NA	CASSREGTWNTGELFF	TGTGCCAGCAGCCGCGAGGGGACATGGAACACCGGGGAGCTGTTTTTT
TRBJ1-2	TRBV4-3	NA	CASSQYEGSTNGYTF	TGCGCCAGCAGCCAATACGAGGGCTCTACTAATGGCTACACCTTC
TRBJ2-3	TRBV11-1	NA	CASSLETGRTDTQYF	TGTGCCAGCAGCTTAGAGACGGGACGCACAGATACGCAGTATTTT